This T cell receptor beta chain was found in a study of blood T cell repertoires in COVID-19. As for the study in general: Acute-phase and convalescent COVID-19 samples originated in the United States, Italy and Spain. From T cells, B-cell-depleted T cells, or PBMCs came the material, which was cDNA or gDNA.

Original methodology: The assay estimated nucleated cells by amplifying reference gene primers. Clones were read by immunoSEQ multiplex PCR, and TCRdb kept only the in-frame ones, dropping some. V and J calls and clone size come straight from that table; D and trimming were deduced from the DNA. The sample holds some 200,000 clones, approximately 80% seen once. Those enrolled, adults aged roughly 18 to 89 years, came from fewer than 25 US areas. This receptor was obtained from a middle-aged woman with acute COVID-19. Sample: PBMCs or T cells enriched from blood (not recorded which).

CDR3 DNA sequence: TGTGCCAGCAGCCTTACTAGCGGGACAGAGCAGTTCTTC. It encodes CASSLTSGTEQFF. V usage is TRBV7-9 and J usage is TRBJ2-1; 10 bases agree with TRBD2. Germline CDR1 is SEHNR and CDR2 is FQNEAQ (reference sequence). This CDR3 has 13 residues. Unmatched junction bases numbered 5, after V lost 5 bases and J lost 10 bases.